This T cell receptor beta chain originates from a study of control samples from healthy donors and cancer patients. TCRdb's copy holds only in-frame clones and misses some; the assay was immunoSEQ multiplex PCR. The repertoire holds 70,000 to 85,000 clones, with 80% to 90% as singletons. The sample taken for sequencing was PBMCs. The clonotype comes from a man aged 55-75 years with head and neck cancer.

The CDR3 DNA follows: TGTGCCAGCTCCTTTGGGCGTGCTGGGGGGTCTGGGGCCAACGTCCTGACTTTC. Its translation: CASSFGRAGGSGANVLTF. The genes are TRBV5-4 and TRBJ2-6; possibly TRBD2 for D (6 bases). The germline CDR1 and CDR2 sequences are SGHNT and YYREEE (reference sequence). Trimming removed 7 bases at V and 1 base at J, with 21 bases between. The CDR3 runs to 18 residues.